The clone carrying this T cell receptor beta chain was counted ten times or more. The antigen is undetermined. For TCR beta, libraries came from quantitative 5'-RACE with molecular barcodes. A single record per CDR3 protein comes from TCRdb applying MiXCR to the 5' RACE reads. The table shows more than 30,000 distinct CDR3 sequences, with around an eighth occurring only once. The data are from a study of CD8 T cells in ankylosing spondylitis. General observations from the study: Disease-associated clones were CD8+ and fairly uncommon in peripheral blood. Significant enrichment of disease-linked clones was reportedly seen in matched ankylosing spondylitis synovial fluid. A TCR beta motif of roughly eight highly homologous variants seemed to mark ankylosing spondylitis blood.

Trimming took off 2 bases at V and 6 bases at J, with 9 bases between the two ends. The CDR3 is made up of 13 amino acids. Germline V lookup: CDR1 MNHEY, CDR2 SVGEGT. This chain uses TRBV6-2 or TRBV6-3 with TRBJ2-3; D might be TRBD1 (6 bases). This TCR was recovered from a male donor with ankylosing spondylitis. Sample: synovial fluid, either unsorted or a sorted T cell fraction (not recorded which). The CDR3 bases are TGTGCCAGCAGTTACCGGGACACTGATACGCAGTATTTT. Protein sequence: CASSYRDTDTQYF.